The present entry profiles one TCR beta chain with its context. The entry originates in a study of T-cell memory formation after mild COVID-19. TCRdb re-derived calls from the 5' RACE reads in MiXCR, one entry per CDR3 protein. Among fewer than 200,000 distinct CDR3 sequences, approximately 13% were seen once, and the ten largest hold approximately 3.4%. Germline trimming cut 4 bases from V and 5 bases from J; bases unmatched to any gene: 8. Germline lookup yields CDR1 SQVTM and CDR2 ANQGSEA. This CDR3 comprises 14 residues. The sequenced material came from PBMCs or a T cell subset sorted from them (not recorded which). The chain links TRBV29-1 to TRBJ1-2; 9 bases agree with TRBD1. The sequence came from a young man who had mild COVID-19 (a few samples of this study predate the infection). Cell type and time point are not known. This chain's CDR3 is CSVAGDRGIYGYTF. The CDR3 nucleotides read TGCAGCGTTGCCGGTGACAGGGGGATATATGGCTACACCTTC.